This T cell receptor (beta chain) was documented in a study of OX40 agonist ivuxolimab in advanced cancers. Overall study context: Ivuxolimab, an agonistic anti-OX40 (CD134) antibody, was given to patients. Patients were infused with ivuxolimab every 2 weeks at 0.01 to 10 mg/kg.

Repertoires were generated with immunoSEQ multiplex PCR, while TCRdb's copy carries only in-frame clones and drops some. This table holds fewer than 90,000 clones, less than 90% found once. This clone showed up just a few times. The antigen remains undetermined. This CDR3 comprises 16 residues. The V gene's germline CDR1 is SGHDT and CDR2 YYEEEE. V shed 4 bases and J shed 0 bases, with 11 bases lying between them. The study's findings and limits: Expanded clones were, on average, more numerous among CD8+ T cells than CD4+.

The V gene is TRBV5-6, the J gene TRBJ2-6, with D possibly being TRBD1 (6 bases). The sample in question was CD4+ or CD8+ T cells sorted from blood, obtained in a trial of the OX40 agonist ivuxolimab. The clonotype originates from an adult with an advanced solid tumor such as melanoma, head and neck, liver or kidney cancer. For the CDR3, the DNA is TGTGCCAGCAGCCAAATACAGGGCTCTGGGGCCAACGTCCTGACTTTC. It specifies CASSQIQGSGANVLTF. The full variable domain, completed using reference TRBV5-6 and TRBJ2-6, is DAGVTQSPTHLIKTRGQQVTLRCSPKSGHDTVSWYQQALGQGPQFIFQYYEEEERQRGNFPDRFSGHQFPNYSSELNVNALLLGDSALYLCASSQIQGSGANVLTFGAGSRLTVL.